The next 9 T cell receptor beta chains were all read from a single sample in a study of shared clonotypes between healthy human individuals. This table comes from immunoSEQ multiplex PCR, and its TCRdb copy is limited to in-frame clones, with some not included. In the table there are roughly 330,000 clones, 74% of which are singletons. Sample: memory CD4+ T cells sorted from blood. Subset noted: CD45RA-negative fraction. Receptor source: a man aged 25 to 40 in good health.

This chain uses TRBV30 with TRBJ2-3, with 8 bases that match TRBD1. CDR1 and CDR2 (germline): GTSNPN, SVGIG (reference sequence). The V and J ends lost 0 bases and 6 bases, in that order; junction bases with no gene match: 2. The CDR3 contains 13 residues. DNA for the CDR3: TGTGCCTGGAGTGTACAGGGGGGTGATACGCAGTATTTT. This translates into CAWSVQGGDTQYF.

This chain links TRBV5-1 with TRBJ1-4, with D uncertain. Germline assignment: CDR1 SGHRS and CDR2 YFSETQ. There are 13 residues in the CDR3. V gave up 3 bases and J gave up 3 bases, with 6 bases separating them. The CDR3 loop is CASSSGPNEKLFF. DNA for the CDR3: TGCGCCAGCAGCTCCGGGCCTAATGAAAAACTGTTTTTT.

The chain carries TRBV28 and TRBJ2-1, with D possibly matching TRBD2 (6 bases). The germline gives CDR1 MDHEN, CDR2 SYDVKM. V lost 6 bases to trimming and J lost 8 bases, with 17 bases between them. The CDR3 contains 14 residues. The CDR3 spells CASSATGTYYEQFF. In DNA, the CDR3 is TGTGCCAGCAGCGCAACCGGGACTTATTATGAGCAGTTCTTC.

The J gene is TRBJ2-2, the V gene TRBV6-6; 9 nucleotides align to TRBD2. CDR1 and CDR2 (germline): MNHNY, SVGAGI (reference sequence). V shed 7 bases, J shed 0 bases, and the junction held 3 bases outside the gene matches. The CDR3 is 15 residues long. CDR3 sequence (DNA): TGTGCCAGCATGGCGGGAGGGTCGAACACCGGGGAGCTGTTTTTT. It is translated as CASMAGGSNTGELFF.

There are a few counts of this clone. This chain links TRBV19 with TRBJ2-5, with D perhaps matching TRBD1 or TRBD2 (6 bases each). Germline V gene data show CDR1 as LNHDA and CDR2 as SQIVND (reference sequence). The germline V and J ends were trimmed by 1 base and 2 bases, with 20 bases remaining between them. CDR3 length: 18 residues. CDR3 in amino acids: CASSIGGASWGLQETQYF. In nucleotides, the CDR3 is TGTGCCAGTAGTATAGGGGGGGCTAGCTGGGGCTTGCAAGAGACCCAGTACTTC.

J is TRBJ2-7 and V is TRBV2; TRBD1 agrees at 8 bases. Germline-derived CDR1 and CDR2 are SNHLY and FYNNEI. Trimming removed 3 bases from V and 2 bases from J; junction bases left unmatched: 6. This CDR3 contains 15 residues. DNA for the CDR3: TGTGCCAGCAGTGATTGGGGACAGGCAACCTACGAGCAGTACTTC. It encodes CASSDWGQATYEQYF.

This clone was picked up one time. The chain links TRBV6-9 to TRBJ1-2; TRBD1 aligns across 8 bases. Germline loops: CDR1 MNHGY, CDR2 SVAAGI. Trimming took 2 bases from V and 7 from J; bases not matched to a gene: 3. The CDR3 covers 13 residues. CDR3 in amino acids: CASSYGQGVGYTF. In nucleotides, the CDR3 is TGTGCCAGCAGTTATGGACAGGGAGTTGGCTACACCTTC.

For the CDR3, the DNA is TGTGCCAGCAGGACCGGAGGGGATGAAAAACTGTTTTTT. Protein: CASRTGGDEKLFF. The chain joins TRBV2 to TRBJ1-4, with D tentatively TRBD1 (5 bases). Germline V gene lookup returns CDR1 SNHLY and CDR2 FYNNEI. The CDR3 has 13 residues. The germline V and J ends were trimmed by 6 bases and 6 bases, with 11 bases remaining between them. Based on the CDR3 plus reference TRBV2 and TRBJ1-4, the full variable domain is EPEVTQTPSHQVTQMGQEVILRCVPISNHLYFYWYRQILGQKVEFLVSFYNNEISEKSEIFDDQFSVERPDGSNFTLKIRSTKLEDSAMYFCASRTGGDEKLFFGSGTQLSVL.

The CDR3 here is CSVAGSDTEAFF. CDR3 nucleotide sequence: TGCAGCGTTGCGGGGTCTGACACTGAAGCTTTCTTT. The chain recombines TRBV29-1 with TRBJ1-1; D unclear. The CDR3 spans 12 residues. Trimming cost V 4 bases and J 3 bases, with 9 bases left between them. Per the germline V gene, CDR1 is SQVTM and CDR2 is ANQGSEA. Filled out from reference TRBV29-1 and TRBJ1-1, the complete variable domain reads SAVISQKPSRDICQRGTSLTIQCQVDSQVTMMFWYRQQPGQSLTLIATANQGSEATYESGFVIDKFPISRPNLTFSTLTVSNMSPEDSSIYLCSVAGSDTEAFFGQGTRLTVV.